This TCR beta chain was obtained from a study of blood T cells in healthy people across ages (dated by TCRdb to the mid-2010s). Background on the whole study: In model experiments, template switching captured roughly one uniquely barcoded TCR beta cDNA molecule for every two T cells. Age-related changes in TCR beta repertoire diversity were measured in the study by deep sequencing normalized with unique cDNA molecular identifiers. Using the same blood draw, the study looked at two additional independent replicas of 1 million unique cDNA reads for two donors, one aged 18 to 30 and the other aged 80 or older. The donors were divided into four age groups: young (average around 15 years), middle-aged (about 40), aged (about 61) and long-lived (more than 75). Donors of different ages were randomly distributed across sequencing lanes to avoid experimental bias. Points the paper makes about the study in general: Observed TCR beta diversity correlated strongly with the percentage of naive T cells measured by flow cytometry. Observed TCR beta diversity per million T cells fell roughly linearly with age, and a significant reduction was already apparent by age roughly 40. Total diversity estimates from one million sequenced T cells were considered lower bounds and underestimates. Compared with the aged group, the long-lived group had more naive CD4+ T cells, fewer expanded clones and increased TCR diversity, suggesting age selection. Because the CMV infection status of the donors was unknown, age-related changes in expanded clonotypes may potentially have been confounded. Since profiling was done on bulk unsorted PBMCs, naive and antigen-experienced compartments could not be conclusively compared.

Regarding this clonotype: What antigen it recognizes has not been identified. No much larger clonotype is one base removed from it; base qualities were not supplied.

Donors were around 37 systemically healthy Caucasian individuals from Russia aged roughly 6 to 100 years. About 10 milliliters of peripheral blood were collected from each donor into EDTA-treated Vacutainer tubes. Ficoll-Paque density-gradient centrifugation was used to isolate PBMCs, with at least 6 million obtained per sample. Total RNA was extracted from PBMCs with Trizol reagent, with at least 5 micrograms obtained per sample. For every donor, flow cytometry on a PBMC aliquot measured the percentage of naive CD45RAhigh/CD27high T cells. Library creation used 5' RACE. Sequenced on an Illumina HiSeq 2500. The second PCR ran for roughly 7 to 12 cycles and used a J-beta primer mix along with a sample-barcoded 5' primer. Each TCR beta cDNA molecule received a unique molecular identifier from a template-switch 5' adaptor carrying 12 random nucleotides. At least 3 million CDR3-containing paired-end reads were obtained from each sample. All of the RNA was converted into first-strand cDNA using the Mint cDNA synthesis kit, with a TRBC-specific oligonucleotide serving as the primer. Following uracil-DNA glycosylase treatment, a first 18-cycle PCR with universal primers M1SS and BC2_uni_R was performed on all cDNA. The study's processing was this. Normalization of each sample was performed by random selection of 1 million high-quality reads, each carrying a distinct molecular identifier. Instead of being binned into consensus sequences, reads with shared molecular identifiers were discarded. MiTCR, set to a Q25 quality threshold and the strictest error-elimination algorithm, was used for CDR3 identification, clonotype clustering and error correction. Lower-bound total TCR beta diversity was estimated with a nonparametric unseen species model using Euler transformation. TCRdb's own reprocessing of the public reads used fastp at Q25 and MiXCR and kept productive beta chains. Every distinct CDR3 protein forms one entry, paired with its most common genes and DNA. The V and J calls shown here were made by TCRdb, not taken from the authors' results. The sample table records hundreds of thousands of distinct CDR3 sequences; about 34% of these occur just once. The biggest ten clones account for approximately 15% of the sample.

This receptor was identified in a woman at least 80 years old in good health. Donor details come from another sample of the same person, matched by shared clones. The sample taken for sequencing was blood.

The bases read TGTGCCAGCAGTCTCAGCGGGGGGCGGAGCTCCTACGAGCAGTACTTC. Its translation reads: CASSLSGGRSSYEQYF. The sequence is built from TRBV28 and TRBJ2-7, with 9 junctional bases fitting TRBD2. V and J are trimmed by 5 bases and 0 bases, and the gene matches miss 8 bases of the junction. Reading from cysteine to phenylalanine, the CDR3 counts 16 amino acids. Of all the DNA, just the CDR3 is kept, 48 bases in frame from base 1. For CDR1 and CDR2, the germline V gene lists MDHEN and SYDVKM.